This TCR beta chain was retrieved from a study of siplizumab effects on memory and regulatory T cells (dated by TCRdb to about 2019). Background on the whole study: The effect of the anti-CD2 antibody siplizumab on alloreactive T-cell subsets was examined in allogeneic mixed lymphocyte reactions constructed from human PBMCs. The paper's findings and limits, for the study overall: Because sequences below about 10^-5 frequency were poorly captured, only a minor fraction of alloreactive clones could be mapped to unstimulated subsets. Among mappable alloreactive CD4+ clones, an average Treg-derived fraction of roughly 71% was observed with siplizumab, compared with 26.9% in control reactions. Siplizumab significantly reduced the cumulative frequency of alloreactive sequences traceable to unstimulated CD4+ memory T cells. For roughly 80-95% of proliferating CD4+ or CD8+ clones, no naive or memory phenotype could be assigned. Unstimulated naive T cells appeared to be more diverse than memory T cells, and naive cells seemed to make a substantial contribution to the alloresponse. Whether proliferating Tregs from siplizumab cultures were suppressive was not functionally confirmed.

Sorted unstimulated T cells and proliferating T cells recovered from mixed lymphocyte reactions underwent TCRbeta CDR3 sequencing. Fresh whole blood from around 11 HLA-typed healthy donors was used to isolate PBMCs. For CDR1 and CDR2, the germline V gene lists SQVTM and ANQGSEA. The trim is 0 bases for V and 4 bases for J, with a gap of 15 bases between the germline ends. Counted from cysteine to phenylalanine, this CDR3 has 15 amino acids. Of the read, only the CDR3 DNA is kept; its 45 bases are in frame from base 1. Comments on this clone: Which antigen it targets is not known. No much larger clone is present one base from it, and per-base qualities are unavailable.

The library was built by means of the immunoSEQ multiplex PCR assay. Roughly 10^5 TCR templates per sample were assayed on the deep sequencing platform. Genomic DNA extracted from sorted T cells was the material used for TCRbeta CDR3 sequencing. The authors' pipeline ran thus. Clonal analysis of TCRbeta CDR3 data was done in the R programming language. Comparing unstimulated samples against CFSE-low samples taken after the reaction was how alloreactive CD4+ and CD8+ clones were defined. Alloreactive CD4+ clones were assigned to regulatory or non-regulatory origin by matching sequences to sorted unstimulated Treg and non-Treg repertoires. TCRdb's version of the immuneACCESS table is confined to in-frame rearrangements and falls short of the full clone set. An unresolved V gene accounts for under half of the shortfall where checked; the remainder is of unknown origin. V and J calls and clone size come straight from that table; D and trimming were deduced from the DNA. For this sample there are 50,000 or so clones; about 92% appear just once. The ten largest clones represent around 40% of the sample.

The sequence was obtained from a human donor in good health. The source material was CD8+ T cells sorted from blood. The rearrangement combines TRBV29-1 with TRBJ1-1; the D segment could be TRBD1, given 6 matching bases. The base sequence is TGCAGCGTTGAAGATCTTAGGGGGTTAAGCACTGAAGCTTTCTTT. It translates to CSVEDLRGLSTEAFF.